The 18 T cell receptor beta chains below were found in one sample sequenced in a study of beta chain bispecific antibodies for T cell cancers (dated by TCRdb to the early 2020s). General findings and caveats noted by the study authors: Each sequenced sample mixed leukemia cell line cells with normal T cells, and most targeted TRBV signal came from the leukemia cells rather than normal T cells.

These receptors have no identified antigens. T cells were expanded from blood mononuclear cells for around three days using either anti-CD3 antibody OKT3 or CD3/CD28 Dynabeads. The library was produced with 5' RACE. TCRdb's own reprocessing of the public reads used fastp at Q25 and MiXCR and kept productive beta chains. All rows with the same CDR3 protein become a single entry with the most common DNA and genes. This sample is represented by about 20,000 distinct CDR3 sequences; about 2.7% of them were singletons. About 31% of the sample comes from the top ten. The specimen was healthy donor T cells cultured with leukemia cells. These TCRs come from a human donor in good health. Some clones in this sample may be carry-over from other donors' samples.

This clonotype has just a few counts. Written as DNA, the CDR3 is TGTGCCAGCAGTTACTCGTGGGGGGATTCCTCTGGAAACACCATATATTTT. It translates to CASSYSWGDSSGNTIYF. V usage is TRBV6-5 and J usage is TRBJ1-3; the D gene is possibly TRBD1 (5 bases). Germline CDR1 reads MNHEY; CDR2 reads SVGAGI. The V and J ends lost 0 bases and 0 bases respectively, with 12 bases between them. The CDR3 runs to 17 residues.

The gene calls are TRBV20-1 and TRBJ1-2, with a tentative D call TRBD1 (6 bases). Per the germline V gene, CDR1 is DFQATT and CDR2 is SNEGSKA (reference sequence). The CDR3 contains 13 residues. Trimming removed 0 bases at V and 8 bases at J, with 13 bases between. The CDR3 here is CSARDNGGRGYTF. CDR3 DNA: TGCAGTGCTAGAGATAACGGGGGCCGGGGCTACACCTTC.

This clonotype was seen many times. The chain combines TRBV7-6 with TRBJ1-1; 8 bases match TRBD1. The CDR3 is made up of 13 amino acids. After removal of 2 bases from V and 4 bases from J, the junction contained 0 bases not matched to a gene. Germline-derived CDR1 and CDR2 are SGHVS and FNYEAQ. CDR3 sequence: CASSLTGGTEAFF. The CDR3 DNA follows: TGTGCCAGCAGCTTAACAGGGGGCACTGAAGCTTTCTTT.

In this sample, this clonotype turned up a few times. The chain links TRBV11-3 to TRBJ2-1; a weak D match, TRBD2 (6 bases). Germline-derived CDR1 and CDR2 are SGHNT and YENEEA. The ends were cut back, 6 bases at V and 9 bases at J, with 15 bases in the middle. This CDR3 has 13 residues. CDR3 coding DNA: TGTGCCAGCAGTACATCCCCCGGGAGTGAGCAGTTCTTC. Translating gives CASSTSPGSEQFF.

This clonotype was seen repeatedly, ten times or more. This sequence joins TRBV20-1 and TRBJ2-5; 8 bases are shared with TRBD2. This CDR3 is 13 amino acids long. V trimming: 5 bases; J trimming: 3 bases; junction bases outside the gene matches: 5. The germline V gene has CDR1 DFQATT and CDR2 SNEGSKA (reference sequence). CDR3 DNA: TGCAGTGCTGAGCGGGGGAGGGAAGAGACCCAGTACTTC. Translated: CSAERGREETQYF.

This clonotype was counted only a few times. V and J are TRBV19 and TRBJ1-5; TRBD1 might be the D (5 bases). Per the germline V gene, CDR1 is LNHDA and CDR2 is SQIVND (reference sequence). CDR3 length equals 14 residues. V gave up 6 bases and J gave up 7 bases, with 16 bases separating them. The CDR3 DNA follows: TGTGCCAGTAGACTCTGGGGGGTCCAACAGCCCCAGCATTTT. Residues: CASRLWGVQQPQHF. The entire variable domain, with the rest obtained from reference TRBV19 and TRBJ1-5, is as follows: DGGITQSPKYLFRKEGQNVTLSCEQNLNHDAMYWYRQDPGQGLRLIYYSQIVNDFQKGDIAEGYSVSREKKESFPLTVTSAQKNPTAFYLCASRLWGVQQPQHFGDGTRLSIL.

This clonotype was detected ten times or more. The CDR3 loop reads CASSNFGSRTEAFF. CDR3 bases: TGTGCCAGCAGTAACTTTGGGTCAAGGACTGAAGCTTTCTTT. The chain recombines TRBV6-5 with TRBJ1-1; the D is unclear. This CDR3 is 14 amino acids long. The ends were cut back, 5 bases at V and 5 bases at J, with 15 bases in the middle. Germline V gene data show CDR1 as MNHEY and CDR2 as SVGAGI.

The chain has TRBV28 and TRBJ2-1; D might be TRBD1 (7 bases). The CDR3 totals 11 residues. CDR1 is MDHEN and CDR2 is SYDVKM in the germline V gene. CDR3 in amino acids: CASQGGTGEFF. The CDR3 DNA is TGTGCGTCTCAGGGGGGCACAGGGGAGTTCTTC.

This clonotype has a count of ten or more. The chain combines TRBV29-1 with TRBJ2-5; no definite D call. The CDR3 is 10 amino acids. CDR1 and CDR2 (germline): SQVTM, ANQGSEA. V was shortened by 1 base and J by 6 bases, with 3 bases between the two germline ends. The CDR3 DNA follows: TGCAGCGTTGAAGGTCAGACCCAGTACTTC. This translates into CSVEGQTQYF.

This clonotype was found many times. This CDR3 is CAISDRGRETQYF. CDR3 sequence (DNA): TGTGCCATCAGTGATAGGGGGCGAGAGACCCAGTACTTC. This chain connects TRBV10-3 to TRBJ2-5, with TRBD1 identical over 7 bases. Germline loops: CDR1 ENHRY, CDR2 SYGVKD. The J segment lost 4 bases and the V segment lost 3 bases, leaving 2 bases of the junction unmatched. The CDR3 runs to 13 residues.

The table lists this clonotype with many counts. CDR3 protein: CASSNLPTSGGISYEQYF. In nucleotides, the CDR3 is TGCGCCAGCAGCAACCTCCCCACTAGCGGGGGGATATCCTACGAGCAGTACTTC. The rearrangement joins TRBV5-1 to TRBJ2-7; 12 nucleotides align to TRBD2. Germline V lookup: CDR1 SGHRS, CDR2 YFSETQ. This CDR3 is built from 18 residues. V trimming: 4 bases; J trimming: 1 base; junction bases outside the gene matches: 12. The full variable domain, in which reference TRBV5-1 and TRBJ2-7 provide the parts outside the CDR3, is KAGVTQTPRYLIKTRGQQVTLSCSPISGHRSVSWYQQTPGQGLQFLFEYFSETQRNKGNFPGRFSGRQFSNSRSEMNVSTLELGDSALYLCASSNLPTSGGISYEQYFGPGTRLTVT.

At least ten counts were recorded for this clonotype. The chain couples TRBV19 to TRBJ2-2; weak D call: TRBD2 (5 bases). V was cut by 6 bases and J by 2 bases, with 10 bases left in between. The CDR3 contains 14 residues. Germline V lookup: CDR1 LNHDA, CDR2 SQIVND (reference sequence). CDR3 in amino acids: CASRAGTNTGELFF. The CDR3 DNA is TGTGCCAGTAGGGCGGGCACCAACACCGGGGAGCTGTTTTTT.

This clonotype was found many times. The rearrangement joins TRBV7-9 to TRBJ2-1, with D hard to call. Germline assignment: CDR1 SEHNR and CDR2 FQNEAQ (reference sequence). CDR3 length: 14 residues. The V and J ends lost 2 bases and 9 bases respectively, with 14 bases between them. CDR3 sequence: CASSLSVAVGEQFF. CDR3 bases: TGTGCCAGCAGCTTATCCGTGGCAGTCGGTGAGCAGTTCTTC.

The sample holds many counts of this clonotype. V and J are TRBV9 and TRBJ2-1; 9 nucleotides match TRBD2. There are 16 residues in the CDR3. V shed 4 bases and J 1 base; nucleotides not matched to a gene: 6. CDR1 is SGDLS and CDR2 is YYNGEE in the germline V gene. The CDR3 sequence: CASSQPGLASYNEQFF. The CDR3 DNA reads TGTGCCAGCAGCCAACCGGGACTAGCTTCCTACAATGAGCAGTTCTTC. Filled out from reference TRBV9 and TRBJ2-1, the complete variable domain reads DSGVTQTPKHLITATGQRVTLRCSPRSGDLSVYWYQQSLDQGLQFLIQYYNGEERAKGNILERFSAQQFPDLHSELNLSSLELGDSALYFCASSQPGLASYNEQFFGPGTRLTVL.

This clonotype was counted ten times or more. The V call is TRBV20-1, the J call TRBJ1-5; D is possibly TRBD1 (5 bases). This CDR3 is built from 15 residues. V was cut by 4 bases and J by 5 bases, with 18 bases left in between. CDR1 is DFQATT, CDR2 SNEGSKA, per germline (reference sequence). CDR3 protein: CSATQRAGRDQPQHF. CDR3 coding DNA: TGCAGTGCTACCCAAAGGGCAGGGCGGGATCAGCCCCAGCATTTT.

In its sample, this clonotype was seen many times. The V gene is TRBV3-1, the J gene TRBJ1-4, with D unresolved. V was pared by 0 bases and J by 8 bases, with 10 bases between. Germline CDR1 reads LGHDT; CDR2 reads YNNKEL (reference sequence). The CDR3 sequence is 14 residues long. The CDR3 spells CASSQDSAGEKLFF. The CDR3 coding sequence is TGTGCCAGCAGCCAAGATTCGGCGGGAGAAAAACTGTTTTTT.

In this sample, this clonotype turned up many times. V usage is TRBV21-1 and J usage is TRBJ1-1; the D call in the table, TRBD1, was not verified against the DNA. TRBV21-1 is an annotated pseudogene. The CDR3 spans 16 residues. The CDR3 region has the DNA TGTGCCAGCAGCAAAGTCCATGACAGGGGGCGGACTGAAGCTTTCTTT. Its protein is CASSKVHDRGRTEAFF.

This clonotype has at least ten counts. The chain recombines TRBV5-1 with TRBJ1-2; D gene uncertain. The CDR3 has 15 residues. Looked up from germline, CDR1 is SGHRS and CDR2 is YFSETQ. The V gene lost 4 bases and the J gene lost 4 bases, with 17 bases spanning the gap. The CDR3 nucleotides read TGCGCCAGCAGCCCCGGGGAGAGGGCTTTCTATGGCTACACCTTC. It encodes CASSPGERAFYGYTF. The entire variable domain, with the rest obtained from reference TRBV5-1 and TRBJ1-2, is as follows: KAGVTQTPRYLIKTRGQQVTLSCSPISGHRSVSWYQQTPGQGLQFLFEYFSETQRNKGNFPGRFSGRQFSNSRSEMNVSTLELGDSALYLCASSPGERAFYGYTFGSGTRLTVV.